Each of the 13 T cell receptor beta chains below was sequenced from the same sample in a study of spatial heterogeneity in lung cancer. In TCRdb, the 5' RACE reads were re-called with MiXCR into one record per CDR3 protein. The data hold about 82,000 distinct CDR3 sequences, with around 13% observed a single time. Indicated time point: sample taken at primary tumor resection. Tumor, nontumor lung or frozen PBMC supplied whole RNA that was sequenced unsorted. The sequencing used PBMCs, collected at surgery. These TCRs come from a male donor with early-stage non-small cell lung cancer.

The chain links TRBV7-9 to TRBJ2-4; 12 bases are a match to TRBD2. Trimming at V came to 4 bases and at J to 0 bases, leaving 4 bases not matched to a gene. Germline V gene data show CDR1 as SEHNR and CDR2 as FQNEAQ (reference sequence). The CDR3 consists of 17 residues. This CDR3 is CASSSTSGGIAKNIQYF. The DNA for the CDR3 is TGTGCCAGCAGCTCGACTAGCGGGGGAATAGCCAAAAACATTCAGTACTTC.

This clonotype was detected a few times. The chain uses TRBV27 and TRBJ1-4; 10 bases fit TRBD1. This CDR3 region has 15 residues. CDR1 is MNHEY, CDR2 SMNVEV, per germline (reference sequence). With V trimmed by 4 bases and J by 8 bases, 7 bases remained unmatched. CDR3 coding DNA: TGTGCCAGCAGTTCCGGGACAGGGGATAACGAAAAACTGTTTTTT. Amino acid sequence: CASSSGTGDNEKLFF.

This clonotype was observed many times. The V gene is TRBV10-3, the J gene TRBJ1-2; the D gene is possibly TRBD1 (6 bases). Looked up from germline, CDR1 is ENHRY and CDR2 is SYGVKD. Trimming left V 8 bases short and J 2 bases short, with 15 bases between. This CDR3 comprises 14 residues. CDR3 in DNA: TGTGCCATCTTGGAACGGCAGGGGAACTATGGCTACACCTTC. Its translation is CAILERQGNYGYTF.

This clonotype was seen at least ten times. Compared with germline, one end of the junction differs, possibly owing to a read error. V and J are TRBV29-1 and TRBJ1-1, with D perhaps matching TRBD1 (5 bases). The CDR3 totals 11 residues. CDR1 is SQVTM, CDR2 ANQGSEA, per germline. CDR3 amino acids: CSVEGGADAFF. The CDR3 DNA follows: TGCAGCGTTGAGGGAGGGGCTGATGCTTTCTTT.

The chain joins TRBV2 to TRBJ1-6; D is possibly TRBD1 (6 bases). This CDR3 comprises 14 residues. With 6 bases removed from V and 7 bases from J, the gap between germline ends came to 13 bases. In germline, CDR1 is SNHLY, CDR2 FYNNEI. The CDR3 DNA sequence: TGTGCCAGCAGCCCAGGACAGATAAATTCACCCCTCCACTTT. This encodes CASSPGQINSPLHF.

The chain is built from TRBV5-1 and TRBJ2-2; D is perhaps TRBD1 (6 bases). V was pared by 4 bases and J by 1 base, with 14 bases between. CDR1 is SGHRS and CDR2 is YFSETQ in the germline V gene. The CDR3 is 16 residues long. CDR3 sequence reads: CASSLTQGLNTGELFF. The CDR3 nucleotides are TGCGCCAGCAGCCTTACCCAGGGGCTGAACACCGGGGAGCTGTTTTTT. The full variable domain, with the rest looked up from reference TRBV5-1 and TRBJ2-2, is KAGVTQTPRYLIKTRGQQVTLSCSPISGHRSVSWYQQTPGQGLQFLFEYFSETQRNKGNFPGRFSGRQFSNSRSEMNVSTLELGDSALYLCASSLTQGLNTGELFFGEGSRLTVL.

The sample holds a few counts of this clonotype. J is TRBJ1-5 and V is TRBV3-1; D call uncertain. The CDR3 has 12 residues. With 1 base removed from V and 5 bases from J, the gap between germline ends came to 3 bases. Germline lookup yields CDR1 LGHDT and CDR2 YNNKEL (reference sequence). The DNA for the CDR3 is TGTGCCAGCAGCCAAGCGGATCAGCCCCAGCATTTT. Residues: CASSQADQPQHF.

The chain carries TRBV6-2 or TRBV6-3 and TRBJ2-5; possible D gene TRBD1, 6 bases. V was shortened by 7 bases and J by 5 bases, with 20 bases between the two germline ends. The CDR3 has 15 amino acids. Germline V gives CDR1 MNHEY, CDR2 SVGEGT. The CDR3 sequence: CASTQGPSEGETQYF. CDR3 nucleotides: TGTGCCAGCACCCAGGGGCCTTCGGAAGGGGAGACCCAGTACTTC.

The chain uses TRBV9 and TRBJ2-2; TRBD2 matches 10 bases. CDR3 length: 16 residues. The V gene end was trimmed by 1 base and the J gene end by 5 bases; junction bases not matched to a gene: 5. CDR1 SGDLS and CDR2 YYNGEE come from the germline V gene. In DNA form, the CDR3 reads TGTGCCAGCAGCGTAAGGAGCGGGGGGGGAACCGGGGAGCTGTTTTTT. Translated: CASSVRSGGGTGELFF.

A few counts support this clonotype. This rearrangement joins TRBV5-1 to TRBJ2-2, with D unclear. Trimming took 0 bases from V and 0 from J, leaving 9 bases between them. CDR3 size: 16 residues. CDR1 SGHRS and CDR2 YFSETQ come from the germline V gene. CDR3: CASSLETPSNTGELFF. The CDR3 DNA reads TGCGCCAGCAGCTTGGAGACGCCCTCGAACACCGGGGAGCTGTTTTTT.

The CDR3 coding sequence is TGTGCCAGCATGGCTGGCGGGAACTCCTACGAGCAGTACTTC. Translated, it gives CASMAGGNSYEQYF. The chain couples TRBV28 to TRBJ2-7; maybe TRBD2 (6 bases). The V gene lost 7 bases and the J gene lost 0 bases, with 13 bases spanning the gap. The CDR3 loop spans 14 amino acids. Looked up from germline, CDR1 is MDHEN and CDR2 is SYDVKM.

This clonotype has a count of ten or more. The V call is TRBV7-9, the J call TRBJ1-1; D call uncertain. Germline V CDR1 and CDR2: SEHNR, FQNEAQ (reference sequence). Trimming stripped 5 bases from V and 1 base from J, with 14 bases between. The CDR3 covers 15 residues. The CDR3 sequence: CASSPRVAPNTEAFF. The CDR3 coding sequence is TGTGCCAGCAGCCCTAGGGTCGCCCCGAACACTGAAGCTTTCTTT.

The chain carries TRBV3-1 and TRBJ2-1; D possibly corresponds to TRBD2 (5 bases). V was clipped by 1 base and J by 4 bases, with 11 bases between them. Germline loops: CDR1 LGHDT, CDR2 YNNKEL (reference sequence). This CDR3 has 15 amino acids. The CDR3: CASSQAGSAYNEQFF. In nucleotides, the CDR3 is TGTGCCAGCAGCCAAGCGGGATCTGCTTACAATGAGCAGTTCTTC.